This is a list of T cell receptor beta chains from one sample in a study of blood T cells in healthy people across ages. TCRdb reprocessed the 5' RACE reads with MiXCR, giving one entry per CDR3 protein. The sample consists of approximately 800,000 distinct CDR3 sequences, around 34% of them appearing once. Sequencing was performed on blood. The receptor set was obtained from a man between 18 and 35 years old in good health. Both conserved end residues are part of each CDR3. Fields, in order: D gene, V gene, clone size, J gene, CDR3 DNA, CDR3 protein. A D gene is named only where the DNA matches it firmly. Size is omitted from some rows. Given values are once, few, many or a class for expanded clones.

TRBD1	TRBV4-1	NA	TRBJ2-5	TGCGCCAGCTCTACCAGGGGGAGAGGAGAGACCCAGTACTTC	CASSTRGRGETQYF
NA	TRBV12-3/TRBV12-4	few	TRBJ2-1	TGTGCCAGCAGAGTGGGTGGCCTCTCCTACAATGAGCAGTTCTTC	CASRVGGLSYNEQFF
NA	TRBV5-4	NA	TRBJ1-4	TGTGCCAGCAGCTTGGGTAACGCTGAAAAACTGTTTTTT	CASSLGNAEKLFF
NA	TRBV6-5	NA	TRBJ1-6	TGTGCCAGCAGTAATATCGGGAATTCACCCCCCCACTTT	CASSNIGNSPPHF
NA	TRBV6-2/TRBV6-3	NA	TRBJ2-1	TGTGCCACTAAGTCGGGGCACAGGCTCTACAATGAGCAGTTCTTC	CATKSGHRLYNEQFF
NA	TRBV4-3	NA	TRBJ1-4	TGCGCCAGCAGCCACGGGGCGGTTAATGAAAAACTGTTTTTT	CASSHGAVNEKLFF
NA	TRBV20-1	many	TRBJ1-2	TGCAGTGCCCCTATAAGGGATTACAACTATGGCTACACCTTC	CSAPIRDYNYGYTF
NA	TRBV3-1	few	TRBJ2-3	TGTGCCAGCAGCCAAGCGGTTCCCCCGTCAGATACGCAGTATTTT	CASSQAVPPSDTQYF
NA	TRBV4-3	many	TRBJ2-3	TGCGCCAGCAGCCCCTCGAGGGGGGCAGCGCGGGATACGCAGTATTTT	CASSPSRGAARDTQYF
NA	TRBV2	few	TRBJ1-2	TGTGCCAGCGGGTCCAAGCGGGACACCTATGGCTACACCTTC	CASGSKRDTYGYTF
TRBD1	TRBV20-1	NA	TRBJ1-5	TGCAGTGCTAGGGAGGACAGGGCACCTAATCAGCCCCAGCATTTT	CSAREDRAPNQPQHF
TRBD1	TRBV29-1	NA	TRBJ2-7	TGCAGCGTTGAGAAAGGGGGCGGCGGCTCCTACGAGCAGTACTTC	CSVEKGGGGSYEQYF
NA	TRBV6-2/TRBV6-3	NA	TRBJ2-7	TGTGCCAGCAGTTACTCGGACCCTTCCGGTGTCGAGCAGTACTTC	CASSYSDPSGVEQYF
NA	TRBV7-9	many	TRBJ2-7	TGTGCCAGCAGTCACTCACCGGGGACACTTTCCTACGAGCAGTACTTC	CASSHSPGTLSYEQYF
NA	TRBV12-3/TRBV12-4	many	TRBJ1-2	TGTGCCAGCAGATCTTATCTAGTGGACAGACGACCCTATGGCTACACCTTC	CASRSYLVDRRPYGYTF
NA	TRBV28	NA	TRBJ2-5	TGTGCCAGCAGTCGTGATGAGACCCAGTACTTC	CASSRDETQYF
NA	TRBV6-2/TRBV6-3	few	TRBJ2-1	TGTGCCAGCTTAGGCAATGAGCAGTTCTTC	CASLGNEQFF
TRBD1	TRBV12-3/TRBV12-4	many	TRBJ1-2	TGTGCCAGCAGCCCAGGGGGCAGGGCCTATGGCTACACCTTC	CASSPGGRAYGYTF
TRBD2	TRBV11-2	NA	TRBJ2-1	TGTGCCAGCAGCTTCACCCGGGACCCGGGGGGCAATGAGCAGTTCTTC	CASSFTRDPGGNEQFF
NA	TRBV7-8	few	TRBJ2-3	TGTGCCAGCAGCTCCAGGACAGGTGGGGGGGATACGCAGTATTTT	CASSSRTGGGDTQYF
TRBD1	TRBV5-1	NA	TRBJ2-7	TGCGCCAGCAGCTCTTGGGACAGGGGGCGGTACGAGCAGTACTTC	CASSSWDRGRYEQYF
NA	TRBV7-6	few	TRBJ1-3	TGTGCCAGCAGCGTGACCTCTGGAAACACCATATATTTT	CASSVTSGNTIYF
TRBD1	TRBV4-1	NA	TRBJ2-7	TGCGCCAGCAGCCCACGAGGTGGGACAGGGGACTACGAGCAGTACTTC	CASSPRGGTGDYEQYF
NA	TRBV20-1	few	TRBJ1-4	TGCAGTGCTAGAAACAGGGAGTTTGGGGAAAAACTGTTTTTT	CSARNREFGEKLFF
TRBD1	TRBV12-3/TRBV12-4	few	TRBJ1-6	TGTGCCAGCAGGGGACAGGGCGGGTCACCCCTCCACTTT	CASRGQGGSPLHF
TRBD2	TRBV3-1	NA	TRBJ2-1	TGTGCCAGCAGCCTCCCTGGCGGGACTAGCCCCTACAATGAGCAGTTCTTC	CASSLPGGTSPYNEQFF
NA	TRBV6-5	NA	TRBJ2-6	TGTGCCAGCAGTACAAACTCTGGGGCCAACGTCCTGACTTTC	CASSTNSGANVLTF
TRBD2	TRBV20-1	NA	TRBJ2-1	TGCAGTGCTAGAGATCCCCTAGGACTAGCGGGGGTTCAAAATGAGCAGTTCTTC	CSARDPLGLAGVQNEQFF
TRBD2	TRBV9	NA	TRBJ2-1	TGTGCCAGCAGCGCCCGCGGGGGGATTTACAATGAGCAGTTCTTC	CASSARGGIYNEQFF
NA	TRBV4-3	few	TRBJ1-4	TGCGCCAGCAGCCAAGATCACGGGGCCGCTAATGAAAAACTGTTTTTT	CASSQDHGAANEKLFF
TRBD1	TRBV4-1	few	TRBJ1-5	TGCGCCAGCAGCCAAGTGACAGGGAAAGGGGCTGGTCAGCCCCAGCATTTT	CASSQVTGKGAGQPQHF
TRBD1	TRBV19	few	TRBJ1-5	TGTGCCAGTAGTATCCGGGACAGGGCTAGCAATCAGCCCCAGCATTTT	CASSIRDRASNQPQHF
NA	TRBV5-1	NA	TRBJ2-2	TGCGCCAGCAGCCGACGGGGGGCTGAGAACACCGGGGAGCTGTTTTTT	CASSRRGAENTGELFF
TRBD1	TRBV7-2	NA	TRBJ1-2	TGTGCCAGCAGCCAAAGGACAGGGGGCTATGGCTACACCTTC	CASSQRTGGYGYTF
TRBD1	TRBV4-3	NA	TRBJ2-5	TGCGCCAGCAGCCAAGAACGGGACGACACAGGGGGCGTAGGTCAAGAGACCCAGTACTTC	CASSQERDDTGGVGQETQYF
NA	TRBV11-1	NA	TRBJ2-7	TGTGCCACCAGGCAATACAATGAGCAGTACTTC	CATRQYNEQYF
TRBD1	TRBV12-3/TRBV12-4	NA	TRBJ1-1	TGTGCCAGCAGCCTTAGTCAGGGGGGGAAGACTGAAGCTTTCTTT	CASSLSQGGKTEAFF
TRBD1	TRBV4-1	once	TRBJ1-1	TGCGCCAGCAGCCACCCCGGGACAGTAAACACTGAAGCTTTCTTT	CASSHPGTVNTEAFF
NA	TRBV4-2	many	TRBJ2-3	TGTGCCAGCAGCCAAGGGGGACCCCGCACAGATACGCAGTATTTT	CASSQGGPRTDTQYF
TRBD2	TRBV20-1	NA	TRBJ2-3	TGCAGTGCCAAGCGGGGGGCCGAGGGCACAGATACGCAGTATTTT	CSAKRGAEGTDTQYF
TRBD2	TRBV12-3/TRBV12-4	NA	TRBJ2-3	TGTGCCAGCAGTTTACTACGGGGGGGGGGCTTCACAGATACGCAGTATTTT	CASSLLRGGGFTDTQYF
TRBD2	TRBV4-2	NA	TRBJ2-1	TGTGCCGGCAGCCCCCCCCTAGCGGGGGTATCCTACAATGAGCAGTTCTTC	CAGSPPLAGVSYNEQFF
TRBD1	TRBV10-3	NA	TRBJ1-5	TGTGCCATTGGACAGGGAGGGGTGGCATATAGCAATCAGCCCCAGCATTTT	CAIGQGGVAYSNQPQHF
NA	TRBV4-1	few	TRBJ1-1	TGCGCCAGCAGCCAACCCTTGAGGAAGCCGAACACTGAAGCTTTCTTT	CASSQPLRKPNTEAFF
TRBD1	TRBV7-9	NA	TRBJ2-1	TGTGCCAGCAGCTTATGGGACAGACAATTCAATGAGCAGTTCTTC	CASSLWDRQFNEQFF
TRBD1	TRBV28	few	TRBJ2-7	TGTGCCAGCAGTTTGGGACAGCCTCCCTACGAGCAGTACTTC	CASSLGQPPYEQYF
TRBD2	TRBV29-1	few	TRBJ2-1	TGCAGCGTTATATCGGGACTAGCGGGCGATTCCTCCTACAATGAGCAGTTCTTC	CSVISGLAGDSSYNEQFF